The T cell receptor (beta chain) under discussion was sequenced for a study of CD8 T cells in Susac syndrome. About the research overall: Each patient with Susac syndrome, at the time of blood draw, was therapy-naive, on corticosteroids, or on intravenous immunoglobulin alone. Regarding the study as a whole: Within total CD8+ repertoires, sixteen Susac-specific public clones were found, and within CD8+ TEMRA repertoires, several.

RNA in amounts of about 0.45 to 1 ug was reverse transcribed with random hexamers. One entry per CDR3 protein results from TCRdb running MiXCR on the immunoSEQ multiplex PCR reads. The sample lists about 83,000 distinct CDR3 sequences, approximately 96% occurring once. Comment on this clonotype: Its antigen is as yet unknown.

J lost 8 bases, V lost 8 bases, and 5 bases had no gene match. This CDR3 spans 11 amino acids. CDR1 is SGHTA, CDR2 FQGNSA, per germline. This sequence joins TRBV7-2 and TRBJ1-2; 7 nucleotides line up with TRBD1. The TCR originated in a human donor with Susac syndrome. The sequenced sample consisted of CD8+ T cells from PBMCs. The CDR3 coding sequence is TGTGCCAGCCAGGGGGAGGGAGGCTACACCTTC. This encodes CASQGEGGYTF.